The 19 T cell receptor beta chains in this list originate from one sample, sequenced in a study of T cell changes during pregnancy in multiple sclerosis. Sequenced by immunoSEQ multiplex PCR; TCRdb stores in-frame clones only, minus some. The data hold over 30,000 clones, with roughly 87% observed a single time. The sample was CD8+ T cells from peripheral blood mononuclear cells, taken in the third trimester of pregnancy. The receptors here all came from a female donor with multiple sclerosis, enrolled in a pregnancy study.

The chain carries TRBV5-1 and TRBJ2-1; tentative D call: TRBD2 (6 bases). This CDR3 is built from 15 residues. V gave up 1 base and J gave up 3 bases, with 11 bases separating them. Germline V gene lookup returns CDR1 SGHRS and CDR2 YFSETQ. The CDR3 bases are TGCGCCAGCAGCTTGTCACCGGGGGACTACAATGAGCAGTTCTTC. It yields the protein CASSLSPGDYNEQFF.

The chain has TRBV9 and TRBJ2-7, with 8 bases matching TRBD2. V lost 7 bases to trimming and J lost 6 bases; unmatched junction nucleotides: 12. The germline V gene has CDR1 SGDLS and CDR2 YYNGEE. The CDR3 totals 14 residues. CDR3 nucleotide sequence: TGTGCCAGCTCGCTCGGGGGGGCAGGAGGCGAGCAGTACTTC. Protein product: CASSLGGAGGEQYF.

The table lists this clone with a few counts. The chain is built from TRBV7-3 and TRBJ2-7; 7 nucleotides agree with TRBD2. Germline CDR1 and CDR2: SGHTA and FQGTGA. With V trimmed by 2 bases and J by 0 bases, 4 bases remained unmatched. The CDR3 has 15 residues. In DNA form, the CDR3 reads TGTGCCAGCAGCTTATGGGGGGGTCCCTCCTACGAGCAGTACTTC. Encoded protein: CASSLWGGPSYEQYF.

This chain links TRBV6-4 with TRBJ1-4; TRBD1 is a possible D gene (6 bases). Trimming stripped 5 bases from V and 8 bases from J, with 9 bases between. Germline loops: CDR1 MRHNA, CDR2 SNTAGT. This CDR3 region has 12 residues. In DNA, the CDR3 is TGTGCCAGCAGTTTAACAGGGGAAAAACTGTTTTTT. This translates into CASSLTGEKLFF.

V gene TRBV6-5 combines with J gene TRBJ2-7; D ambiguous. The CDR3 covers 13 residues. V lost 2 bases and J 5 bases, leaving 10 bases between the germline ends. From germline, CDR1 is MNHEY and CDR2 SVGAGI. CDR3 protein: CASSYPGGHEQYF. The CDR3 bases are TGTGCCAGCAGTTACCCCGGCGGCCACGAGCAGTACTTC.

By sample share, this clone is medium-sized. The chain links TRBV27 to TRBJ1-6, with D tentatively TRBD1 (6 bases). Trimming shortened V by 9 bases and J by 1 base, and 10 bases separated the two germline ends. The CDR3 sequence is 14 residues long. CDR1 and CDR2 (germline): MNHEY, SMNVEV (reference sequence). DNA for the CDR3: TGTGCCAGTAAGGGGGGGTCCTATAATTCACCCCTCCACTTT. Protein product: CASKGGSYNSPLHF.

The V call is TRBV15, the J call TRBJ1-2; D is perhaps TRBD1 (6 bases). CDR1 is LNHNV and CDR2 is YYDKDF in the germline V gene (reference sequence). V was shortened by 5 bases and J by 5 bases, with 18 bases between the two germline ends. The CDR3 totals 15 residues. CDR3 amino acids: CATSVTNRVSYGYTF. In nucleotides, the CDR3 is TGTGCCACCAGCGTCACAAACAGGGTCTCGTATGGCTACACCTTC.

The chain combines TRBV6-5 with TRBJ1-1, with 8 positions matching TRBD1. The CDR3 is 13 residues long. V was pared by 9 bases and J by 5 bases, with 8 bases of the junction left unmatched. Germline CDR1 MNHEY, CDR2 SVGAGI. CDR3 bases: TGTGCCAGTTCACAGGGGGTTGGGACTGAAGCTTTCTTT. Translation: CASSQGVGTEAFF.

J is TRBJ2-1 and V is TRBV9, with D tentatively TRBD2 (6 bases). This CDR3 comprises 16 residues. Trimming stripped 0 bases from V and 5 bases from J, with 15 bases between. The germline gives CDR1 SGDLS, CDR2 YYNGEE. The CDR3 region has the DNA TGTGCCAGCAGCGTAGCGGGGGACGGACACAACAATGAGCAGTTCTTC. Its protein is CASSVAGDGHNNEQFF.

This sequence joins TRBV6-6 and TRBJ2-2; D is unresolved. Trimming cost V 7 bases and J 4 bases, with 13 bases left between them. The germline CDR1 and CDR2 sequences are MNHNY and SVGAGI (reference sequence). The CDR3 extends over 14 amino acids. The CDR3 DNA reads TGTGCCAGCATCATAGCCCCACGCACCGGGGAGCTGTTTTTT. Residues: CASIIAPRTGELFF.

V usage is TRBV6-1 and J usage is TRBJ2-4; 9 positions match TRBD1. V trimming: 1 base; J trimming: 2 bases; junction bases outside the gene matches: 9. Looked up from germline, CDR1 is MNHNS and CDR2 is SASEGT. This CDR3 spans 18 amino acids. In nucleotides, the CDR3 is TGTGCCAGCAGTGAAGAAACAGGGGGCCTTGGGTCCAAAAACATTCAGTACTTC. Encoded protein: CASSEETGGLGSKNIQYF.

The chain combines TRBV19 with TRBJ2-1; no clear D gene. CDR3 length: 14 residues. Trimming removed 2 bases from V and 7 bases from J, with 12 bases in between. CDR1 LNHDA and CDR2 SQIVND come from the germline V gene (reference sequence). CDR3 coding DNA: TGTGCCAGTAGTATAAAAAATAGTCGAAATGAGCAGTTCTTC. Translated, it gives CASSIKNSRNEQFF.

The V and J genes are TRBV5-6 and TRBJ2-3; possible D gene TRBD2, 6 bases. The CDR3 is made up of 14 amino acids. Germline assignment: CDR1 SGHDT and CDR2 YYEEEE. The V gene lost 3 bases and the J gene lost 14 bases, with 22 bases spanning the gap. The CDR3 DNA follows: TGTGCCAGCAGCTCCGGGACTCCCTCCCCCGGCAGGTATTTT. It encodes CASSSGTPSPGRYF. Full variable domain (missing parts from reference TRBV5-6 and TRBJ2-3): DAGVTQSPTHLIKTRGQQVTLRCSPKSGHDTVSWYQQALGQGPQFIFQYYEEEERQRGNFPDRFSGHQFPNYSSELNVNALLLGDSALYLCASSSGTPSPGRYFGPGTRLTVL.

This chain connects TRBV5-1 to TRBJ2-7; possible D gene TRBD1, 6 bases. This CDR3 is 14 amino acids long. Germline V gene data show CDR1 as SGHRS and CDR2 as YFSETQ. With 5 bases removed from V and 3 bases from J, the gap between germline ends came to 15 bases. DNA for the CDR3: TGCGCCAGCAGTCACGGCGGACAGATCTACGAGCAGTACTTC. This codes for CASSHGGQIYEQYF.

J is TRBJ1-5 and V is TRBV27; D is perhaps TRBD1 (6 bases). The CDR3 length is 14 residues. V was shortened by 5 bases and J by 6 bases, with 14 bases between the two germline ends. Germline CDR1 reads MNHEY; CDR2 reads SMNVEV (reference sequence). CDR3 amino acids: CASSMQGNGQPQHF. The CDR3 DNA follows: TGTGCCAGCAGTATGCAGGGGAACGGTCAGCCCCAGCATTTT.

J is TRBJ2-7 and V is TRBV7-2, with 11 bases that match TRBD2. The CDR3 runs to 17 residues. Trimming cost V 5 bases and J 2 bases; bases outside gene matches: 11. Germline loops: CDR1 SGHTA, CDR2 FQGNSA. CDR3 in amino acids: CASSPLRLAGGPYEQYF. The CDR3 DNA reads TGTGCCAGCAGCCCCCTCAGGCTAGCGGGAGGACCCTACGAGCAGTACTTC.

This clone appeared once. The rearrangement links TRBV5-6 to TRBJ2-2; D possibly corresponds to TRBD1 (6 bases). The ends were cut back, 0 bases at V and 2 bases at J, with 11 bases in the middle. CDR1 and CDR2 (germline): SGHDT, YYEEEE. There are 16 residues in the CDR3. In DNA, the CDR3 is TGTGCCAGCAGCTTGGGGGGGACAATCAACACCGGGGAGCTGTTTTTT. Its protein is CASSLGGTINTGELFF.

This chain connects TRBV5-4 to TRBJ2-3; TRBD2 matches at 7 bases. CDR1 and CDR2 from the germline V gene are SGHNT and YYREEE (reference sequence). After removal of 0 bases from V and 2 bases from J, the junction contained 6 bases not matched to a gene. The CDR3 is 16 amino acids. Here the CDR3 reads CASSLGSGEATDTQYF. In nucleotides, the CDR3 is TGTGCCAGCAGCTTGGGGAGCGGGGAGGCCACAGATACGCAGTATTTT.

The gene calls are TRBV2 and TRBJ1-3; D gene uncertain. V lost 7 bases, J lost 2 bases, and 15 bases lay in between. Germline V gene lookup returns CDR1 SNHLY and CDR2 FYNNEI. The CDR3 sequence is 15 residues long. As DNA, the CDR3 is TGTGCCAGCAAGCGTGGTCCGGGAACTGGAAACACCATATATTTT. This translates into CASKRGPGTGNTIYF.